This T cell receptor (beta chain) was sequenced in a study of shared clonotypes between healthy human individuals. With respect to this clone: Its antigen is undetermined.

Division of CD4+ cells produced a CD45RA+ naive subset and a CD45RA-negative memory subset. Findings and caveats of the study: Represented diversity (both genetic and exposure-history) was limited by the small number of donors. Rarefaction exposed incomplete sorted-subset sequencing despite large depth.

The germline CDR1 and CDR2 sequences are SGHNT and YENEEA. The trim removed 3 bases at V and 7 bases at J, leaving 5 bases unmatched. This CDR3 is built from 15 residues. Data came from immunoSEQ multiplex PCR; TCRdb stores just in-frame clones and leaves some out. The table shows 1.4 million or so clones, with approximately 98.5% occurring only once. The V call is TRBV11-3, the J call TRBJ2-1, with TRBD2 matching over 11 bases. The TCR sequence derives from a man younger than 45 in good health. Sequencing input: naive CD4+ T cells sorted from blood. The subset denotes: CD45RA+ positively selected. Written as DNA, the CDR3 is TGTGCCAGCAGCTTTAGCGGGAGGGACAAGAATGAGCAGTTCTTC. Protein sequence: CASSFSGRDKNEQFF. Filled out from reference TRBV11-3 and TRBJ2-1, the complete variable domain reads EAGVVQSPRYKIIEKKQPVAFWCNPISGHNTLYWYLQNLGQGPELLIRYENEEAVDDSQLPKDRFSAERLKGVDSTLKIQPAELGDSAVYLCASSFSGRDKNEQFFGPGTRLTVL.